A single sample is the source of the 17 T cell receptor beta chains below, sequenced in a study of T cells after yellow fever vaccination. TCRdb reprocessed the 5' RACE reads with MiXCR, giving one entry per CDR3 protein. Of 300,000 to 350,000 distinct CDR3 sequences in the sample, roughly 10% were seen once. The sample here was CD4+ T cells sorted from PBMCs, taken 45 days after the yellow fever booster vaccination. These receptors were collected from a man aged 18 to 30 who received the YFV17D yellow fever vaccine.

This clonotype has a handful of counts. The chain couples TRBV5-1 to TRBJ1-1; 7 bases are a match to TRBD1. The germline gives CDR1 SGHRS, CDR2 YFSETQ. V trimming: 2 bases; J trimming: 4 bases; junction bases outside the gene matches: 8. The CDR3 length is 15 residues. The CDR3 protein is CASSLEPGGFTEAFF. In nucleotides, the CDR3 is TGCGCCAGCAGCTTAGAACCAGGGGGATTCACTGAAGCTTTCTTT.

This clonotype was recorded many times. J is TRBJ2-5 and V is TRBV18; D perhaps matches TRBD2 (5 bases). V was pared by 0 bases and J by 5 bases, with 13 bases between. The CDR3 extends over 15 amino acids. The germline CDR1 and CDR2 sequences are KGHSH and LQKENI. The CDR3 region is CASSPPMTGMETQYF. The CDR3 bases are TGTGCCAGCTCACCACCGATGACGGGGATGGAGACCCAGTACTTC.

This clonotype came up a few times. This chain links TRBV3-1 with TRBJ2-5, with 8 bases that match TRBD2. This CDR3 has 16 amino acids. Trimming removed 8 bases from V and 5 bases from J; junction bases left unmatched: 16. Germline values: CDR1 LGHDT, CDR2 YNNKEL (reference sequence). The CDR3 loop is CASLGTRSSLGETQYF. As DNA, the CDR3 is TGTGCCAGCCTCGGGACTAGGAGCTCCTTGGGGGAGACCCAGTACTTC.

This clonotype was recorded a few times. The gene calls are TRBV6-6 and TRBJ1-1; perhaps TRBD1 as D (6 bases). Per germline, CDR1 MNHNY and CDR2 SVGAGI (reference sequence). This CDR3 has 13 residues. V was trimmed by 4 bases and J by 5 bases, leaving 11 bases between them. This chain's CDR3 is CASSSIQGTEAFF. The CDR3, as DNA: TGTGCCAGCAGTTCGATACAGGGAACTGAAGCTTTCTTT.

This clonotype was observed at least ten times. The genes are TRBV5-1 and TRBJ2-1; D might be TRBD1 (5 bases). CDR1 and CDR2 from the germline V gene are SGHRS and YFSETQ. CDR3 size: 15 residues. Trimming pared 4 bases from V and 6 bases from J, leaving 17 bases between. The DNA for the CDR3 is TGCGCCAGCAGCCCGGAGACAGAAGTATTCAATGAGCAGTTCTTC. Protein product: CASSPETEVFNEQFF.

The chain employs TRBV5-1 and TRBJ1-1; 10 bases agree with TRBD1. The length of the CDR3 is 17 residues. V was clipped by 0 bases and J by 2 bases; unmatched bases: 7. CDR1 is SGHRS, CDR2 YFSETQ, per germline. The DNA of the CDR3 is TGCGCCAGCAGCTTGGGACAGGGGGCAAACTTAAACACTGAAGCTTTCTTT. Amino acid sequence: CASSLGQGANLNTEAFF.

The J gene is TRBJ1-1, the V gene TRBV15; 7 bases fit TRBD1. Germline V lookup: CDR1 LNHNV, CDR2 YYDKDF (reference sequence). This CDR3 region has 14 residues. The V segment lost 9 bases and the J segment 1 base; nucleotides outside the gene matches: 8. CDR3 sequence: CATHPGTANTEAFF. For the CDR3, the DNA is TGTGCCACTCACCCCGGGACAGCGAACACTGAAGCTTTCTTT.

The rearrangement links TRBV20-1 to TRBJ2-3, with no clear D. Deletions cut 0 bases from V and 2 bases from J, with 9 bases between. This CDR3 is built from 14 residues. Germline-derived CDR1 and CDR2 are DFQATT and SNEGSKA (reference sequence). DNA for the CDR3: TGCAGTGCTAGAGATCGTATATACACAGATACGCAGTATTTT. Translation gives CSARDRIYTDTQYF.

This clonotype has only a few counts. The rearrangement uses TRBV7-2 and TRBJ2-3, with unresolved D. CDR1 SGHTA and CDR2 FQGNSA come from the germline V gene. V was shortened by 3 bases and J by 1 base, with 5 bases between the two germline ends. The CDR3 has 13 residues. CDR3 coding DNA: TGTGCCAGCAGCTTTACCCGCACAGATACGCAGTATTTT. Encoded protein: CASSFTRTDTQYF.

The V and J genes are TRBV12-3 or TRBV12-4 and TRBJ1-3; possible D gene TRBD1, 5 bases. This CDR3 has 16 residues. V lost 7 bases and J lost 0, with 16 bases in between. This CDR3 is CASKGTRQVSGNTIYF. CDR3 nucleotides: TGTGCCAGCAAAGGGACCAGACAAGTCTCTGGAAACACCATATATTTT.

The chain carries TRBV20-1 and TRBJ2-3, with D unresolved. CDR3 size: 13 residues. Germline CDR1 is DFQATT and CDR2 is SNEGSKA (reference sequence). The V and J ends lost 0 bases and 7 bases respectively, with 11 bases between them. CDR3 loop: CSARDGRINTQYF. The DNA for the CDR3 is TGCAGTGCTAGAGATGGGCGGATAAATACGCAGTATTTT.

This clonotype was recorded at least ten times. Compared with germline, one end of the junction differs, possibly owing to a read error. V and J are TRBV20-1 and TRBJ2-7, with 8 bases identical to TRBD2. The CDR3 covers 13 residues. CDR1 is DFQATT and CDR2 is SNEGSKA in the germline V gene (reference sequence). The CDR3 loop is CSASRGGWSEQYF. The CDR3 DNA reads as TGCAGCGCTAGCCGCGGGGGGTGGAGCGAGCAGTACTTC.

This clonotype was seen a handful of times. The gene calls are TRBV4-1 and TRBJ1-4; the D is unclear. CDR3 length equals 14 residues. Germline loops: CDR1 MGHRA, CDR2 YSYEKL. Trimming took 4 bases from V and 2 from J, leaving 8 bases between them. The CDR3 DNA sequence: TGCGCCAGCAGCCGTGACGCGACTAATGAAAAACTGTTTTTT. Translating it yields CASSRDATNEKLFF.

This clonotype was counted only a few times. The chain recombines TRBV12-3 or TRBV12-4 with TRBJ1-1, with D unclear. The CDR3 has 13 amino acids. V lost 1 base and J 10 bases, leaving 13 bases between the germline ends. The CDR3 region is CASSLGGPGGAFF. Here the CDR3 DNA reads TGTGCCAGCAGTTTAGGGGGTCCCGGAGGAGCTTTCTTT.

The chain has TRBV18 and TRBJ1-5; the D gene is possibly TRBD1 (5 bases). This CDR3 has 15 residues. Trimming removed 5 bases from V and 2 bases from J, with 13 bases in between. The germline V gene encodes CDR1 KGHSH and CDR2 LQKENI. CDR3 DNA sequence: TGTGCCAGCTCATCGGGGACGGCCGGCAATCAGCCCCAGCATTTT. It encodes CASSSGTAGNQPQHF.

The V gene is TRBV5-1, the J gene TRBJ2-7; no clear D gene. Between the trimmed V and J ends, which lost 3 bases and 5 bases, there was a span of 15 bases. This CDR3 contains 14 residues. Germline CDR1 reads SGHRS; CDR2 reads YFSETQ. The CDR3 DNA is TGCGCCAGCAGCTGGAGCAGGTTTGGGGACGAGCAGTACTTC. This gives the protein CASSWSRFGDEQYF.

This clonotype was counted ten times or more. V usage is TRBV5-1 and J usage is TRBJ2-7, with 9 bases fitting TRBD1. Trimming removed 2 bases from V and 3 bases from J; junction bases left unmatched: 3. CDR3 size: 14 residues. Germline loops: CDR1 SGHRS, CDR2 YFSETQ. The chain's CDR3 is CASSFGTGYYEQYF. CDR3 bases: TGCGCCAGCAGCTTCGGGACAGGGTACTACGAGCAGTACTTC.